The sequence of this T cell receptor beta chain was determined in a study of shared clonotypes between healthy human individuals. Whole-study findings and limits: Represented genetic and exposure-history diversity was restricted by having few donors. When naive CD4 clonotypes were compared across a few donors, about 4.8% were shared.

The CDR3 spans 13 residues. Trimming removed 1 base at V and 4 bases at J, with 5 bases between. The V gene's germline CDR1 is SGHRS and CDR2 YFSETQ. Turning to this clone: Its specificity is not known. Other DNA sequences in this specimen translate into the identical CDR3.

Profiled with immunoSEQ multiplex PCR; TCRdb holds only in-frame clones, not every one. The sample includes a few million clones, roughly nine tenths of them seen just once. The V gene is TRBV5-1, the J gene TRBJ2-2; D gene ambiguous. This TCR derives from a young man in good health. The sample consisted of naive CD4+ T cells sorted from blood. The subset denotes: CD45RA+ positively selected. In DNA, the CDR3 is TGCGCCAGCAGCTTGTCAGGCACCGGGGAGCTGTTTTTT. Protein sequence: CASSLSGTGELFF.